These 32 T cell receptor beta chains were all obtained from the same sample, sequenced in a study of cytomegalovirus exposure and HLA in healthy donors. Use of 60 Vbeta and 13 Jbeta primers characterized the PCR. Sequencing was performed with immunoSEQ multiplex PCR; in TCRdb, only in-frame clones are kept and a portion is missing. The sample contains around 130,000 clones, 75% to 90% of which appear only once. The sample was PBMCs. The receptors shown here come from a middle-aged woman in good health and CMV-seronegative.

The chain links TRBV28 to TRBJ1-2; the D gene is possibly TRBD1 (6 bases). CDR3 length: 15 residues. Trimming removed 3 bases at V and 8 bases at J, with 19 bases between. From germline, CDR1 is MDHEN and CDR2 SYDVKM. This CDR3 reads CASSFPLNRAGGYTF. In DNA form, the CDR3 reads TGTGCCAGCAGTTTCCCCCTCAACAGGGCCGGCGGCTACACCTTC.

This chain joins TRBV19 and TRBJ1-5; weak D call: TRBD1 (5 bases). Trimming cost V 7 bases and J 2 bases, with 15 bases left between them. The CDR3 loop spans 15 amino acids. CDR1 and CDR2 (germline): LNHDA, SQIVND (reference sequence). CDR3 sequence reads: CASIAQGDGNQPQHF. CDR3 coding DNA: TGTGCCAGTATAGCCCAGGGCGACGGCAATCAGCCCCAGCATTTT.

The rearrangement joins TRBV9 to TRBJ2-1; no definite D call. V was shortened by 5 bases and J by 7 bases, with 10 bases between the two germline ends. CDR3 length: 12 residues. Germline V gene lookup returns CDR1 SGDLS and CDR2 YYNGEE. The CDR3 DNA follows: TGTGCCAGCAGTGAACACCAGAATGAGCAGTTCTTC. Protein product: CASSEHQNEQFF.

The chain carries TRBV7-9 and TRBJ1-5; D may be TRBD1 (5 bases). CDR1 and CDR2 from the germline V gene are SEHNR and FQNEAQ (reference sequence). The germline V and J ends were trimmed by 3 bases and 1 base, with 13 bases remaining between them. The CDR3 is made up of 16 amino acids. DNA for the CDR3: TGTGCCAGCAGCTTTACAGGTAAGTGGAGCAATCAGCCCCAGCATTTT. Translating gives CASSFTGKWSNQPQHF.

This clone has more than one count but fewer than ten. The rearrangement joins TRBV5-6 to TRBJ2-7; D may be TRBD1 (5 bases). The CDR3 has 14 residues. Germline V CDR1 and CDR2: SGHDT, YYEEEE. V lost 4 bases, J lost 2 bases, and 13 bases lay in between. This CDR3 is CASSLLTGTYEQYF. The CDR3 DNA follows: TGTGCCAGCAGCCTCTTAACAGGAACCTACGAGCAGTACTTC.

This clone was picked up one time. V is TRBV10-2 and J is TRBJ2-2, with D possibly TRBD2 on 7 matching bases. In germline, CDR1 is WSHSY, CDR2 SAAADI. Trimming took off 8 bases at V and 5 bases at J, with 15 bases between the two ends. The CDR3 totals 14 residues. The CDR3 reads CASRGALITGELFF. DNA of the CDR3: TGCGCCAGCCGGGGGGCCCTAATTACCGGGGAGCTGTTTTTT.

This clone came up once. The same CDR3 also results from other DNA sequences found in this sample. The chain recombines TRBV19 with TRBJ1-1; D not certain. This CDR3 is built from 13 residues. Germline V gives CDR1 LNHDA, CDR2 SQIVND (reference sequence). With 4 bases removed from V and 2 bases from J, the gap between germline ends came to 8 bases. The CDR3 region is CASSTGGNTEAFF. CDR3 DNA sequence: TGTGCCAGTAGTACGGGTGGAAACACTGAAGCTTTCTTT.

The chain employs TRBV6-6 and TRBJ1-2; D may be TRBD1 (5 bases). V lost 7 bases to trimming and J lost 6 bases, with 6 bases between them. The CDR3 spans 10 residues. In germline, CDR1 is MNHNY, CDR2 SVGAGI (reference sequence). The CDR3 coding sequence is TGTGCCAGCAAGGGGAATGGCTACACCTTC. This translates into CASKGNGYTF.

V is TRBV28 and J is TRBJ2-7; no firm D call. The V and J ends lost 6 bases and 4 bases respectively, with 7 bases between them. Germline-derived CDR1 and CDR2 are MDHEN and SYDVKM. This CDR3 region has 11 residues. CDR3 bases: TGTGCCAGCAGGCACTCTTACGAGCAGTACTTC. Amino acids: CASRHSYEQYF.

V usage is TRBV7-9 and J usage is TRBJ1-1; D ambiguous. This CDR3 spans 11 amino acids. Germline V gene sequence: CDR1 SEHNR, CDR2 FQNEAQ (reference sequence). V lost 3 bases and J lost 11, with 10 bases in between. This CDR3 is CASSFTSLAFF. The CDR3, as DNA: TGTGCCAGCAGCTTTACAAGTTTGGCTTTCTTT.

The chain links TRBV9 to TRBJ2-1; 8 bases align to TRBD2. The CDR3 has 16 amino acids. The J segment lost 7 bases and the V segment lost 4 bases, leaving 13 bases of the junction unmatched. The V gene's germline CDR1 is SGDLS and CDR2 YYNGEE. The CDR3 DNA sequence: TGTGCCAGCAGCCCACGGGGGGGGCAGGGCGGGAATGAGCAGTTCTTC. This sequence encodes CASSPRGGQGGNEQFF.

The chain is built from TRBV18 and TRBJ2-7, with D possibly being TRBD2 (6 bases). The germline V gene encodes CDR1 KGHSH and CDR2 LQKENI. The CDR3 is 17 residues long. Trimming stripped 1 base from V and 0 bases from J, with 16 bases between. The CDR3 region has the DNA TGTGCCAGCTCACCACAATCTAGCGTGGGGGGCTCCTACGAGCAGTACTTC. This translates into CASSPQSSVGGSYEQYF.

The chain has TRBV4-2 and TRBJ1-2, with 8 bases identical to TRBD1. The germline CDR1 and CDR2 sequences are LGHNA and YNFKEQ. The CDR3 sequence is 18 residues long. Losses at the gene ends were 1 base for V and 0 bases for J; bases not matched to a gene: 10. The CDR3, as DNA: TGTGCCAGCAGCCAAGTATGGCAGGGGGCGATCTCTAACTATGGCTACACCTTC. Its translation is CASSQVWQGAISNYGYTF.

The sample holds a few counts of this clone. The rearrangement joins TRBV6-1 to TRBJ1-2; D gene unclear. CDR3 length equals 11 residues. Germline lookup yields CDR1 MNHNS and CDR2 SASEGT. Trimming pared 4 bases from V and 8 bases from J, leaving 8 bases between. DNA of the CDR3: TGTGCCAGCAGTGCAAAGCCGGGCTACACCTTC. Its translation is CASSAKPGYTF.

Here the CDR3 DNA reads TGTGCCAGCAGGGGGAGACTAGTCGGTGACGAGCAGTACTTC. It codes for CASRGRLVGDEQYF. The rearrangement links TRBV2 to TRBJ2-7, with D possibly TRBD2 on 6 matching bases. The CDR3 extends over 14 amino acids. Trimming shortened V by 6 bases and J by 5 bases, and 17 bases separated the two germline ends. The germline gives CDR1 SNHLY, CDR2 FYNNEI.

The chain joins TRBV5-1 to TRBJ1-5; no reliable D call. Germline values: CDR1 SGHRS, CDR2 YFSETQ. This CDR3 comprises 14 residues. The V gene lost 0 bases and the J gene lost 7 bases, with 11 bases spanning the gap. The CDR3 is CASSLGAGDQPQHF. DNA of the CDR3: TGCGCCAGCAGCTTGGGGGCAGGCGACCAGCCCCAGCATTTT.

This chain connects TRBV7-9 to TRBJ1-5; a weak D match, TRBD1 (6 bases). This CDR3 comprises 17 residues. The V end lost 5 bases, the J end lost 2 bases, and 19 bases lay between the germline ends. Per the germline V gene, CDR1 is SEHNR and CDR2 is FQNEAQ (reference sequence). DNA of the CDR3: TGTGCCAGCAGCCTTTCCTCAGGGGCTGGAGGCAATCAGCCCCAGCATTTT. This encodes CASSLSSGAGGNQPQHF.

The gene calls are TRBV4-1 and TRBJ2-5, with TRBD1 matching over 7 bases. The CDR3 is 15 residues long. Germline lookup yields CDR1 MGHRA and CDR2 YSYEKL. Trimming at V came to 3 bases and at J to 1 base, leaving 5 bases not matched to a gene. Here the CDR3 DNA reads TGCGCCAGCAGCCATCTAGACAGGGCCCAAGAGACCCAGTACTTC. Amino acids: CASSHLDRAQETQYF.

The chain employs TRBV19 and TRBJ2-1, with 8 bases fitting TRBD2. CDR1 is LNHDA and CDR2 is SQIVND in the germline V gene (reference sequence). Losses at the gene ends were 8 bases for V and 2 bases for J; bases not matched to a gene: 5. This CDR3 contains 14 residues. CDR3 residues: CASYSGTAYNEQFF. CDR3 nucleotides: TGTGCCAGTTATAGCGGGACGGCCTACAATGAGCAGTTCTTC.

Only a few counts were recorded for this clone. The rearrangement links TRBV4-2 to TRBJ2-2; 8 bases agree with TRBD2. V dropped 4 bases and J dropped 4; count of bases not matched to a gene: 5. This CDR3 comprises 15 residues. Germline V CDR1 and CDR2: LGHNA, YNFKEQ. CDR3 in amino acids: CASSLLAEVTGELFF. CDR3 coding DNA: TGTGCCAGCAGCCTACTAGCGGAAGTCACCGGGGAGCTGTTTTTT.

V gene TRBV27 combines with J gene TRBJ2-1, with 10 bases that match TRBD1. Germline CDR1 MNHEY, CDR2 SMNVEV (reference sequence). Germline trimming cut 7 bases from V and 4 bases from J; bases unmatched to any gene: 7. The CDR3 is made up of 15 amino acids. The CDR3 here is CASTWDRGQYNEQFF. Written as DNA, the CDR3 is TGTGCCAGCACCTGGGACAGGGGACAGTACAATGAGCAGTTCTTC.

The CDR3 region has the DNA TGTGCCAGCAGCCTACTTGGAGGGGATACGAACACTGAAGCTTTCTTT. Amino acids: CASSLLGGDTNTEAFF. The rearrangement links TRBV9 to TRBJ1-1; D possibly corresponds to TRBD1 (5 bases). Germline assignment: CDR1 SGDLS and CDR2 YYNGEE. V was cut by 4 bases and J by 1 base, with 17 bases left in between. The CDR3 consists of 16 residues.

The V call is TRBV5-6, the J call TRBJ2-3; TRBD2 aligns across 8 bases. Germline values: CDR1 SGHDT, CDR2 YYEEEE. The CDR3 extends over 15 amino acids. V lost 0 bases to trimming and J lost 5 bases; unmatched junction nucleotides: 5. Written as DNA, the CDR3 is TGTGCCAGCAGCTTGGCCGCGCGGGAGGAAGATACGCAGTATTTT. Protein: CASSLAAREEDTQYF. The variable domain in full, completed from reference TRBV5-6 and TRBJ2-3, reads DAGVTQSPTHLIKTRGQQVTLRCSPKSGHDTVSWYQQALGQGPQFIFQYYEEEERQRGNFPDRFSGHQFPNYSSELNVNALLLGDSALYLCASSLAAREEDTQYFGPGTRLTVL.

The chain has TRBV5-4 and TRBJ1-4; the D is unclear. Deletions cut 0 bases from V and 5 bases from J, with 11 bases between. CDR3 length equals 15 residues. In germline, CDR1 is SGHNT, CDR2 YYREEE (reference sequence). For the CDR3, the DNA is TGTGCCAGCAGCTTGGGCGGGTTGGGGAATGAAAAACTGTTTTTT. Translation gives CASSLGGLGNEKLFF.

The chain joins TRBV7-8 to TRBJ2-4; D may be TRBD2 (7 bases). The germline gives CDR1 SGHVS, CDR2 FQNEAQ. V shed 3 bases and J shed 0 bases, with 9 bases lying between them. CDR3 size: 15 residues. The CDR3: CASSLRGLAKNIQYF. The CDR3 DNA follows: TGTGCCAGCAGCTTGCGGGGGCTAGCCAAAAACATTCAGTACTTC.

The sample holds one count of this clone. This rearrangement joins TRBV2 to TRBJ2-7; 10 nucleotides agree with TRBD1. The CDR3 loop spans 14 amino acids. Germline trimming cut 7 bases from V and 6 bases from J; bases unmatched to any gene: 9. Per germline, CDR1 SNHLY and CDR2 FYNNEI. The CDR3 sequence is CASTLTGTGVEQYF. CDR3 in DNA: TGTGCCAGCACCCTGACCGGGACAGGGGTCGAGCAGTACTTC.

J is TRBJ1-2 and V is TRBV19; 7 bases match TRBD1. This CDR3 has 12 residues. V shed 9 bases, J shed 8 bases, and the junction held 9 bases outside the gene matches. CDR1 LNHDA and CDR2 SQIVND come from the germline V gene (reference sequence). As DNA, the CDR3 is TGTGCCAGCTCTAACAGGGGTAGGGGCTACACCTTC. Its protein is CASSNRGRGYTF.

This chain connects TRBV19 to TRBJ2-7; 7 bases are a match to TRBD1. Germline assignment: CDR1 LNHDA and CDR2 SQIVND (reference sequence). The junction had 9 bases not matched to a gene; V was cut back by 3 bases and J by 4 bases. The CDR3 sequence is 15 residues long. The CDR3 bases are TGTGCCAGTAGTATTCTTGCGACAGGGCCGTACGAGCAGTACTTC. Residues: CASSILATGPYEQYF.

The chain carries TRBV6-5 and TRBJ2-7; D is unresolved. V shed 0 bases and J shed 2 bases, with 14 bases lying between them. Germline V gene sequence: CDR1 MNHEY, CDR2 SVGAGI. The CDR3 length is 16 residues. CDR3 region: CASSYSNRDPTYEQYF. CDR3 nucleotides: TGTGCCAGCAGTTACTCGAACAGAGACCCGACCTACGAGCAGTACTTC.

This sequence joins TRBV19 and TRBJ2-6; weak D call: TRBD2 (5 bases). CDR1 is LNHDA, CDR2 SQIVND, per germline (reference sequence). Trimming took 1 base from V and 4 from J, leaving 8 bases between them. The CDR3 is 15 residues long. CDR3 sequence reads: CASSIGGNGANVLTF. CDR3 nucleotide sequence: TGTGCCAGTAGTATAGGAGGGAACGGGGCCAACGTCCTGACTTTC.

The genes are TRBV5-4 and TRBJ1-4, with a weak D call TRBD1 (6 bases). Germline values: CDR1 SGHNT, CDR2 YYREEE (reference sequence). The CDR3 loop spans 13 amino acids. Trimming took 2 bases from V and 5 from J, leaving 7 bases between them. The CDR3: CASSFQGNEKLFF. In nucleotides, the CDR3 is TGTGCCAGCAGCTTCCAGGGGAATGAAAAACTGTTTTTT.

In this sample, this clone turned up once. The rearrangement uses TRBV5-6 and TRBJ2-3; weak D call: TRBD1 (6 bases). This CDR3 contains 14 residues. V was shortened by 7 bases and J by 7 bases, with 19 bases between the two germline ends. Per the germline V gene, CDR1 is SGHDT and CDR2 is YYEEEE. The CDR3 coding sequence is TGTGCCAGCTATACGGCACAGGGCAAGAATACGCAGTATTTT. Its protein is CASYTAQGKNTQYF.